This T cell receptor beta chain emerged from a study of cytomegalovirus exposure and HLA in healthy donors. Overall study: Inside one of the first data releases sat around 80 million unique TCRs taken from HLA-typed donors.

Study-level points and caveats: Information on immune exposure was restricted to one variable (CMV serostatus). With DRB1 most and HLA-C fewest, TCR association rates differed between HLA loci in a later analysis. HLA restriction was apparent for most CMV-associated TCR beta chains in a later analysis.

This clone was seen a few times. Its antigen is not known. This CDR3 has 15 residues. J lost 2 bases, V lost 6 bases, and 7 bases had no gene match. Germline CDR1 and CDR2: MNHNY and SVGAGI (reference sequence). PCR was performed using 60 Vbeta and 13 Jbeta primers. Here immunoSEQ multiplex PCR was the method, and the copy in TCRdb shows in-frame clones only, minus some. The sample shows 100,000 to 150,000 clones, roughly 74% of them seen only once. The receptor was isolated from a woman aged 50 to 65 in good health and CMV-seropositive. The sequenced sample consisted of PBMCs. The V gene is TRBV6-6, the J gene TRBJ2-3, with 8 nucleotides matching TRBD2. The CDR3, as DNA: TGTGCCAGCAGACGACGCGGGGGGAACACAGATACGCAGTATTTT. This sequence encodes CASRRRGGNTDTQYF.